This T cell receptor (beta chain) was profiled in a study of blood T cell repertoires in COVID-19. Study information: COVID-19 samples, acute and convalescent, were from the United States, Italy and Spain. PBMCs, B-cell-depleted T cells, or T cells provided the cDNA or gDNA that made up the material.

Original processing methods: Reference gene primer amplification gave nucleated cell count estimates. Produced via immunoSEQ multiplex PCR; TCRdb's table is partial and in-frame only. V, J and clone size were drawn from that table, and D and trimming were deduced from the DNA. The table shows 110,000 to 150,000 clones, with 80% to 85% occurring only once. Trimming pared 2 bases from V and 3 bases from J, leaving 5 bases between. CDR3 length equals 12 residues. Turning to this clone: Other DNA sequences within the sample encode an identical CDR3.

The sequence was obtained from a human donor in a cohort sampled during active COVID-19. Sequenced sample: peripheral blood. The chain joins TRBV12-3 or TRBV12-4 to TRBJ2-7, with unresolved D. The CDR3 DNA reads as TGTGCCAGCAGTTTATCGCGCTACGAGCAGTACTTC. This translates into CASSLSRYEQYF.